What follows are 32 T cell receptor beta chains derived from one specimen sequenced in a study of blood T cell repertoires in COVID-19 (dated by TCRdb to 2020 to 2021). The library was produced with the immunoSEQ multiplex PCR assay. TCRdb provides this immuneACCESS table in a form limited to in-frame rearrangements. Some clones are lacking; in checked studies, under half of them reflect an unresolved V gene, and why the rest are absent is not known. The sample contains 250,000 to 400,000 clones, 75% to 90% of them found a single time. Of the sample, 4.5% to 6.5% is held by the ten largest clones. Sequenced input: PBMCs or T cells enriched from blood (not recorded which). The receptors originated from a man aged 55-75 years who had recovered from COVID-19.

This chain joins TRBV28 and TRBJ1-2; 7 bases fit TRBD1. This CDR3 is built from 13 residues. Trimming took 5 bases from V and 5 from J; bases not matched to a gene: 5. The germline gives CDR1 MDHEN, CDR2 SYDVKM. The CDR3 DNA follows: TGTGCCAGCAGTCCCCTCAGGGGGTATGGCTACACCTTC. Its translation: CASSPLRGYGYTF.

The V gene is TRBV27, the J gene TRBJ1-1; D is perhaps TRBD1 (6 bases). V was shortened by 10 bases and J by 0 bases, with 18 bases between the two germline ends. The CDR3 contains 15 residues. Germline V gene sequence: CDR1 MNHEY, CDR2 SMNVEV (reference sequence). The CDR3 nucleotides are TGTGCCACCACCTCGACAGGTACCATGAACACTGAAGCTTTCTTT. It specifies CATTSTGTMNTEAFF.

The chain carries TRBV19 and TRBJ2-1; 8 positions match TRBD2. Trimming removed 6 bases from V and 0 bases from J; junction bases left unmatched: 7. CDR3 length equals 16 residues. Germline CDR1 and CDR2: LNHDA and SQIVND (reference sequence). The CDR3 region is CASRDTSGRSYNEQFF. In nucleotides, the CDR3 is TGTGCCAGTAGGGATACTAGCGGACGCTCCTACAATGAGCAGTTCTTC.

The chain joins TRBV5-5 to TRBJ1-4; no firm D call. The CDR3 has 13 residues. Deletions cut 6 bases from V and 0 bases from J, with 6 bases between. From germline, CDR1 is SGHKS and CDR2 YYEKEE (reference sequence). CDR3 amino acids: CASTETTNEKLFF. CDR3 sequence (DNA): TGTGCCAGCACAGAAACAACTAATGAAAAACTGTTTTTT.

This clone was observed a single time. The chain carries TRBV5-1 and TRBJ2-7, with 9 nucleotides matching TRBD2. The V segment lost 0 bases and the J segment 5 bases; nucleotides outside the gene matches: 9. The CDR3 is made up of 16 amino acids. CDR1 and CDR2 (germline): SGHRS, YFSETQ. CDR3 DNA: TGCGCCAGCAGCTTGGACCCGGCGGGAGGGCACAACGAGCAGTACTTC. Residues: CASSLDPAGGHNEQYF. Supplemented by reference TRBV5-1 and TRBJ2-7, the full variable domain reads KAGVTQTPRYLIKTRGQQVTLSCSPISGHRSVSWYQQTPGQGLQFLFEYFSETQRNKGNFPGRFSGRQFSNSRSEMNVSTLELGDSALYLCASSLDPAGGHNEQYFGPGTRLTVT.

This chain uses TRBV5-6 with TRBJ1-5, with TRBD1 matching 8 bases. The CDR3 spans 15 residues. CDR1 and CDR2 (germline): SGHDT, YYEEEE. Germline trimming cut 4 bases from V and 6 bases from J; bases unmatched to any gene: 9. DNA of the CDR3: TGTGCCAGCAGCAAAGGACAGGGCGGGACTCAGCCCCAGCATTTT. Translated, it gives CASSKGQGGTQPQHF.

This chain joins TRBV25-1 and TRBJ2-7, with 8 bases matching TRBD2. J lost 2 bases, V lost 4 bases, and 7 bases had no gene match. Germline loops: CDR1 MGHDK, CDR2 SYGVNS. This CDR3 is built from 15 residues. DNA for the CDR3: TGTGCCAGCAGTGTCTTAGCCGGGAGGGCCTACGAGCAGTACTTC. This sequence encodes CASSVLAGRAYEQYF.

This CDR3 is CASSHGQTGELFF. The CDR3 nucleotides read TGTGCCAGCAGCCACGGACAGACCGGGGAGCTGTTTTTT. J is TRBJ2-2 and V is TRBV3-1 (or the pseudogene TRBV3-2), with D perhaps matching TRBD1 (6 bases). Germline V lookup: CDR1 LGHDT, CDR2 YNNKEL (reference sequence). The V gene lost 3 bases and the J gene lost 5 bases, with 7 bases spanning the gap. The CDR3 totals 13 residues.

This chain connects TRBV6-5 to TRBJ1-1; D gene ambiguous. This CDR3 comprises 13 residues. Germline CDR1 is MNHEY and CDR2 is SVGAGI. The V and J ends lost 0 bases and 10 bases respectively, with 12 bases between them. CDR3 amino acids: CASSYSAGKGAFF. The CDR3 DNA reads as TGTGCCAGCAGTTACTCGGCGGGGAAGGGAGCTTTCTTT.

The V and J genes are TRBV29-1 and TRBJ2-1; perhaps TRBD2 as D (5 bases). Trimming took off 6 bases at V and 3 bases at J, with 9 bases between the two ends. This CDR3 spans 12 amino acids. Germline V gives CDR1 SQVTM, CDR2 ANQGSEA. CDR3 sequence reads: CSVKLVYNEQFF. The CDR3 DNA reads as TGCAGCGTCAAACTAGTCTACAATGAGCAGTTCTTC.

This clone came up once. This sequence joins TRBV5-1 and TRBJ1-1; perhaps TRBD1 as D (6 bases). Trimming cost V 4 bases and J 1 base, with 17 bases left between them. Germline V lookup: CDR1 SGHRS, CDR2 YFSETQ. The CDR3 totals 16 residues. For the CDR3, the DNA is TGCGCCAGCAGCCCGGTACAGGGTGAATGGAACACTGAAGCTTTCTTT. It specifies CASSPVQGEWNTEAFF.

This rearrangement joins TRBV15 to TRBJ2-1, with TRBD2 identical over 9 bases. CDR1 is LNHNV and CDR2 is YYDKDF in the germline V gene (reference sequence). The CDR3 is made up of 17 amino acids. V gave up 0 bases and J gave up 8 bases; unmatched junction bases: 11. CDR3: CATSRDRGVAGEDEQFF. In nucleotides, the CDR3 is TGTGCCACCAGCAGAGATAGGGGGGTAGCGGGAGAAGATGAGCAGTTCTTC.

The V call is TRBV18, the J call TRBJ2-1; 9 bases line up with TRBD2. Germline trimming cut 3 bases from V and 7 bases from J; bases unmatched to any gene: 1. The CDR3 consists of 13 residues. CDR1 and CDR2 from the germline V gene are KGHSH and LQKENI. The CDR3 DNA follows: TGTGCCAGCTCACCGGGACTAGCTAATGAGCAGTTCTTC. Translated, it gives CASSPGLANEQFF.

CDR3 bases: TGTGCCAGCAGCCGGACATTTGAGCAGTTCTTC. The encoded protein is CASSRTFEQFF. V is TRBV4-2 and J is TRBJ2-1, with a weak D call TRBD1 (5 bases). Trimming stripped 4 bases from V and 9 bases from J, with 7 bases between. This CDR3 region has 11 residues. Looked up from germline, CDR1 is LGHNA and CDR2 is YNFKEQ.

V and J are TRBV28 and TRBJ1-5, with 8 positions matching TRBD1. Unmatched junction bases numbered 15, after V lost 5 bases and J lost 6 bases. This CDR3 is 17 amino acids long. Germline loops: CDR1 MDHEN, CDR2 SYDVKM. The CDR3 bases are TGTGCCAGCAGTCCCACCCCGGACAGGGTGTCGAGTCAGCCCCAGCATTTT. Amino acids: CASSPTPDRVSSQPQHF.

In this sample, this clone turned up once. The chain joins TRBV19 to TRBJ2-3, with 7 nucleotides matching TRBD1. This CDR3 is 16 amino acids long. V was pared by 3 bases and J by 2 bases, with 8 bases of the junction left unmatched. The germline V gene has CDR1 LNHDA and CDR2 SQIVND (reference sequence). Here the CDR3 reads CASSMPRTGLTDTQYF. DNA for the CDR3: TGTGCCAGTAGTATGCCAAGGACAGGACTCACAGATACGCAGTATTTT.

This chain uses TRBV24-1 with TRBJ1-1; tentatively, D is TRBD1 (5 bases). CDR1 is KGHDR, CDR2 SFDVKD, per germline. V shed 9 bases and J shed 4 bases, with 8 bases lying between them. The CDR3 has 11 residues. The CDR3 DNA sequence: TGTGCCACCGCAAGGGGCACTGAAGCTTTCTTT. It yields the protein CATARGTEAFF.

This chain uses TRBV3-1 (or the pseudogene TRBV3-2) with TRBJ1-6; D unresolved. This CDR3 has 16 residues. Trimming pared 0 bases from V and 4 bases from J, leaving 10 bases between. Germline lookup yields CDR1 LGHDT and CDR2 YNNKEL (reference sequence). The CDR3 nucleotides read TGTGCCAGCAGCCAAGATTTCGCGGGATATAATTCACCCCTCCACTTT. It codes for CASSQDFAGYNSPLHF.

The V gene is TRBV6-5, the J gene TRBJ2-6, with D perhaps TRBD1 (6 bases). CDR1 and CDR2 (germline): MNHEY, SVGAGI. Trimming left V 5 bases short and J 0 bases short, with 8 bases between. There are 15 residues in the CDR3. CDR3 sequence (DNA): TGTGCCAGCAGTCTAGGGGGCTCTGGGGCCAACGTCCTGACTTTC. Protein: CASSLGGSGANVLTF.

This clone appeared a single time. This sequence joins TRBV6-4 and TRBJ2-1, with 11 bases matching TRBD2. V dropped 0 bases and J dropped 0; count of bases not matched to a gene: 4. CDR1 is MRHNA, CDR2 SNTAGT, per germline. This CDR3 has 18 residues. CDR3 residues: CASSDSYTSGSSYNEQFF. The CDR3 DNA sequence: TGTGCCAGCAGTGACTCCTATACTAGCGGGAGCTCCTACAATGAGCAGTTCTTC.

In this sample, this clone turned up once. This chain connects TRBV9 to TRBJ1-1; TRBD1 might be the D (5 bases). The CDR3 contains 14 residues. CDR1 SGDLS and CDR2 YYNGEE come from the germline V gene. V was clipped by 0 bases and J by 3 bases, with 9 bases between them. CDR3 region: CASSVDGGYTEAFF. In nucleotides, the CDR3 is TGTGCCAGCAGCGTAGATGGGGGGTACACTGAAGCTTTCTTT.

CDR3 bases: TGTGCCAGCAGCCAGGGACTAGGCTGGTCCCGGGAGCAGTACTTC. It encodes CASSQGLGWSREQYF. The chain couples TRBV5-8 to TRBJ2-7, with 8 bases matching TRBD2. Per the germline V gene, CDR1 is SGHTS and CDR2 is YDEGEE. This CDR3 contains 15 residues. With V trimmed by 4 bases and J by 7 bases, 13 bases remained unmatched.

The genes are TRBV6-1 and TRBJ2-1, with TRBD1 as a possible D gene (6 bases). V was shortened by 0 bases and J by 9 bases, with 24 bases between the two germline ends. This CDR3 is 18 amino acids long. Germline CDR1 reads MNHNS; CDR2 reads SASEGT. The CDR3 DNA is TGTGCCAGCAGTGAAGCGCTCCTCATTGGGACATCCCAGGGTGAGCAGTTCTTC. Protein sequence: CASSEALLIGTSQGEQFF.

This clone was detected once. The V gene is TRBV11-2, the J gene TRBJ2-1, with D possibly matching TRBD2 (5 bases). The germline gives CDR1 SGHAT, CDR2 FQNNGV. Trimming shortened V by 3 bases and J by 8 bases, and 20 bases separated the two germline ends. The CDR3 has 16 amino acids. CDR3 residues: CASSLERTFHGDEQFF. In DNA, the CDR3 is TGTGCCAGCAGCTTGGAAAGAACTTTTCACGGGGATGAGCAGTTCTTC.

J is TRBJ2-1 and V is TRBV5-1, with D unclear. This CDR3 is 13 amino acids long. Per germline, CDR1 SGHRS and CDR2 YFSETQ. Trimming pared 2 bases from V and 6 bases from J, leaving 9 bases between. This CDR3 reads CASSFAGSNEQFF. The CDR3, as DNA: TGCGCCAGCAGCTTCGCAGGTTCCAATGAGCAGTTCTTC. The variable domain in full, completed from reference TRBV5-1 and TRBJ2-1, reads KAGVTQTPRYLIKTRGQQVTLSCSPISGHRSVSWYQQTPGQGLQFLFEYFSETQRNKGNFPGRFSGRQFSNSRSEMNVSTLELGDSALYLCASSFAGSNEQFFGPGTRLTVL.

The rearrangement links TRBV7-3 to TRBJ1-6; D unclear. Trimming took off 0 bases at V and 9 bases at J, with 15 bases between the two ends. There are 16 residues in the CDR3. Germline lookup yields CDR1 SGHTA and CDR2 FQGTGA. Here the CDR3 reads CASSLTGRGRGSPLHF. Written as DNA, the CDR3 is TGTGCCAGCAGCTTAACAGGCAGAGGCCGGGGTTCACCCCTCCACTTT.

The CDR3 here is CAWSLSGRGASEQFF. CDR3 sequence (DNA): TGTGCCTGGAGTCTGAGCGGGAGGGGGGCCTCAGAGCAGTTCTTC. The gene calls are TRBV30 and TRBJ2-1; 10 nucleotides line up with TRBD2. Trimming at V came to 2 bases and at J to 10 bases, leaving 11 bases not matched to a gene. The CDR3 covers 15 residues. Per germline, CDR1 GTSNPN and CDR2 SVGIG (reference sequence).

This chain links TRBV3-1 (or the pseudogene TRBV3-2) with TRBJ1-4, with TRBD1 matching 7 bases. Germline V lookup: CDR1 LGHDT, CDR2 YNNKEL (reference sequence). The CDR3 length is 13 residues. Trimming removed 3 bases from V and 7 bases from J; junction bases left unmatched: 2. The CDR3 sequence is CASSQNRGEKLFF. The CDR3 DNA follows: TGTGCCAGCAGCCAGAACAGGGGTGAAAAACTGTTTTTT.

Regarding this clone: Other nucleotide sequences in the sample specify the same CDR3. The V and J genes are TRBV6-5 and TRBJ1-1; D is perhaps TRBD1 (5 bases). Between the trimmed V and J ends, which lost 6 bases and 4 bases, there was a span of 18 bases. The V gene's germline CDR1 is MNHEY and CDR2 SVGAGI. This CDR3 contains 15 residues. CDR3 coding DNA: TGTGCCAGCAGGAGCGGGGGGACCGGGGGCACTGAAGCTTTCTTT. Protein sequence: CASRSGGTGGTEAFF.

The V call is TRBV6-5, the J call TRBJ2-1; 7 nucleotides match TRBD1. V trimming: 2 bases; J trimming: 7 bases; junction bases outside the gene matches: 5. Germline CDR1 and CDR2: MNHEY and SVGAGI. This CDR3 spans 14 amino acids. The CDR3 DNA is TGTGCCAGCAGTTACGCGACAGGGTTGAATGAGCAGTTCTTC. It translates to CASSYATGLNEQFF.

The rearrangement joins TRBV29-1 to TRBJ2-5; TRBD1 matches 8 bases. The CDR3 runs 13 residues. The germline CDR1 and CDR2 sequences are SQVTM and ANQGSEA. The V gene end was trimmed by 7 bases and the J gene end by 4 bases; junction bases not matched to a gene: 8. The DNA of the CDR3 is TGCAGCGCCCCGGACAGGGTGGCAGAGACCCAGTACTTC. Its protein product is CSAPDRVAETQYF. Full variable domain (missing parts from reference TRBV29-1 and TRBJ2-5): SAVISQKPSRDICQRGTSLTIQCQVDSQVTMMFWYRQQPGQSLTLIATANQGSEATYESGFVIDKFPISRPNLTFSTLTVSNMSPEDSSIYLCSAPDRVAETQYFGPGTRLLVL.

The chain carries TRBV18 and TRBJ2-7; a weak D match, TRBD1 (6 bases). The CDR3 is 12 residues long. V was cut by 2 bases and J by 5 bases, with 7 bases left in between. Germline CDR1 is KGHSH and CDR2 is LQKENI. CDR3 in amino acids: CASSPGGHEQYF. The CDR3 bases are TGTGCCAGCTCACCAGGGGGCCACGAGCAGTACTTC.